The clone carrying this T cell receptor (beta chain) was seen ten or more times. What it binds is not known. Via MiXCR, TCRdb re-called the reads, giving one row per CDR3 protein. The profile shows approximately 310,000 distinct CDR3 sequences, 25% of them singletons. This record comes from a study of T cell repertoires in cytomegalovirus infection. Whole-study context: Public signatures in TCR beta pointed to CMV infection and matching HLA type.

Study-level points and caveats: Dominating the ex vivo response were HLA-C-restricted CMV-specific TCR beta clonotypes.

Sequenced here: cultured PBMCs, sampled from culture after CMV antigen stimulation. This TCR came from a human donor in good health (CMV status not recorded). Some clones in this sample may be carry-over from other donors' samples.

CDR3 amino acids: CASSSSATGNTEAFF. CDR3 coding DNA: TGTGCCAGCAGCTCGTCGGCCACAGGGAACACTGAAGCTTTCTTT. The chain combines TRBV7-2 with TRBJ1-1, with D perhaps TRBD1 (5 bases). Per the germline V gene, CDR1 is SGHTA and CDR2 is FQGNSA. The CDR3 loop spans 15 amino acids. Trimming pared 4 bases from V and 1 base from J, leaving 13 bases between.